These 6 T cell receptor beta chains came from one sample sequenced in a study of blood T cell repertoires in COVID-19. The repertoire was sequenced with immunoSEQ multiplex PCR; TCRdb's copy has only in-frame clones and lacks some. Here the sample spans 250,000 to 350,000 clones, 65% to 90% being singletons. The specimen sequenced was peripheral blood. Receptors originate from a woman in her 70s with COVID-19, enrolled during active disease.

The chain has TRBV21-1 and TRBJ2-2; TRBD1 is taken as the D call from the table, unchecked against the DNA. TRBV21-1 constitutes a pseudogene. The CDR3 length is 15 residues. The CDR3 here is CASSSQGGPPGELFF. CDR3 DNA sequence: TGTGCCAGCAGCTCCCAGGGTGGGCCCCCCGGGGAGCTGTTTTTT.

The V and J genes are TRBV30 and TRBJ1-4; 7 positions match TRBD1. After removal of 2 bases from V and 4 bases from J, the junction contained 4 bases not matched to a gene. This CDR3 region has 14 residues. Germline CDR1 reads GTSNPN; CDR2 reads SVGIG (reference sequence). The CDR3 here is CAWSRGHGNEKLFF. The CDR3 region has the DNA TGTGCCTGGAGTAGGGGGCATGGTAATGAAAAACTGTTTTTT.

The CDR3 protein is CASSLGTSPTDTQYF. The CDR3 coding sequence is TGTGCCAGCAGCTTGGGGACTAGTCCCACAGATACGCAGTATTTT. V usage is TRBV5-4 and J usage is TRBJ2-3; 7 nucleotides align to TRBD2. Germline V gives CDR1 SGHNT, CDR2 YYREEE (reference sequence). The CDR3 is 15 amino acids. With 0 bases clipped from V and 2 bases from J, the junction kept 3 bases outside the gene matches.

The chain links TRBV7-2 to TRBJ1-1; D is unclear. Germline V gene lookup returns CDR1 SGHTA and CDR2 FQGNSA. V lost 4 bases, J lost 0 bases, and 9 bases lay in between. The CDR3 is made up of 14 amino acids. The CDR3: CASSYSRVNTEAFF. DNA for the CDR3: TGTGCCAGCAGCTACTCCCGGGTGAACACTGAAGCTTTCTTT.

The V call is TRBV7-8, the J call TRBJ2-5; D not certain. CDR3 size: 14 residues. V dropped 0 bases and J dropped 5 bases, with 10 bases sitting between them. Germline loops: CDR1 SGHVS, CDR2 FQNEAQ. The CDR3 here is CASSLAASRETQYF. The CDR3 nucleotides are TGTGCCAGCAGCTTAGCGGCGTCCAGGGAGACCCAGTACTTC.

This clone was detected a few times. This chain links TRBV11-2 with TRBJ2-7, with TRBD2 matching 10 bases. Germline values: CDR1 SGHAT, CDR2 FQNNGV. Losses at the gene ends were 5 bases for V and 4 bases for J; bases not matched to a gene: 11. CDR3 length equals 16 residues. CDR3 in DNA: TGTGCCAGCAGCACTACTCTAGCGGGGGAGAGGTACGAGCAGTACTTC. As protein: CASSTTLAGERYEQYF.